Presented here are 5 T cell receptor beta chains from one specimen sequenced in a study of blood T cell repertoires in COVID-19. Assay used: immunoSEQ multiplex PCR; TCRdb lists only in-frame clones, some missing. The sample includes around 310,000 clones, about 91% of them seen just once. Sequencing used peripheral blood. The receptor set was obtained from a woman in her sixties or seventies with acute or convalescent COVID-19.

CDR3 sequence: CASSEGYQETQYF. CDR3 bases: TGTGCCAGCAGTGAAGGGTATCAGGAGACCCAGTACTTC. The chain is built from TRBV2 and TRBJ2-5; D gene unclear. There are 13 residues in the CDR3. Deletions cut 1 base from V and 5 bases from J, with 8 bases between. From germline, CDR1 is SNHLY and CDR2 FYNNEI.

The rearrangement joins TRBV7-3 to TRBJ2-5; D uncertain. V was pared by 4 bases and J by 4 bases, with 16 bases between. The CDR3 loop spans 15 amino acids. Germline CDR1 is SGHTA and CDR2 is FQGTGA. The CDR3 is CASSSQGAVVETQYF. CDR3 sequence (DNA): TGTGCCAGCAGCTCCCAAGGCGCGGTAGTAGAGACCCAGTACTTC.

The V gene is TRBV10-3, the J gene TRBJ1-5; TRBD1 aligns across 8 bases. The CDR3 loop spans 14 amino acids. V was pared by 7 bases and J by 3 bases, with 5 bases of the junction left unmatched. Germline V lookup: CDR1 ENHRY, CDR2 SYGVKD. CDR3 sequence reads: CAITGDRYNQPQHF. The CDR3 DNA reads TGTGCCATCACCGGGGACAGGTACAATCAGCCCCAGCATTTT.

The CDR3 DNA sequence: TGTGCCAGCTCACTAAGCGGGGGACCGAACACCGGGGAGCTGTTTTTT. The encoded protein is CASSLSGGPNTGELFF. V and J are TRBV18 and TRBJ2-2; 8 bases are a match to TRBD2. Germline CDR1 is KGHSH and CDR2 is LQKENI. This CDR3 region has 16 residues. Trimming took 4 bases from V and 0 from J; bases not matched to a gene: 4.

This chain uses TRBV23-1 with TRBJ1-2; D gene unclear. TRBV23-1 is an ORF, and what it does is uncertain. The CDR3 has 14 residues. Deletions cut 3 bases from V and 2 bases from J, with 10 bases between. The CDR3 nucleotides are TGCGCCAGCAGTCAGCCAGACAAGAACTATGGCTACACCTTC. Translating gives CASSQPDKNYGYTF.